These T cell receptor beta chains were read from a single sample in a study of blood T cell repertoires in COVID-19. Produced via immunoSEQ multiplex PCR; TCRdb's table is partial and in-frame only. The sample records about 250,000 clones, around 90% being singletons. Sequencing was performed on PBMCs or T cells enriched from blood (not recorded which). These receptors came from a woman aged 18-35 years who had recovered from COVID-19. The CDR3 runs from the conserved cysteine through the conserved F or W. D genes are given only for firm matches. Clone size appears in some rows only: once, few, many, or a class for an expanded clone.

TRBV6-1	15	NA	TRBD1	TRBJ1-5	CASSEERGGSQPQHF	TGTGCCAGCAGTGAAGAGAGAGGGGGCTCGCAGCCCCAGCATTTT
TRBV7-2	13	NA	NA	TRBJ1-1	CASSYAGNTEAFF	TGTGCCAGCAGCTACGCAGGGAACACTGAAGCTTTCTTT
TRBV7-2	15	NA	NA	TRBJ1-3	CASSLERTRGNTIYF	TGTGCCAGCAGCTTAGAAAGGACAAGAGGAAACACCATATATTTT
TRBV5-1	14	NA	NA	TRBJ2-2	CASSLAYQTGELFF	TGCGCCAGCAGCTTGGCTTATCAGACCGGGGAGCTGTTTTTT
TRBV9	15	once	TRBD1	TRBJ1-2	CASSRYTGQKYGYTF	TGTGCCAGCAGCAGGTACACGGGACAGAAATATGGCTACACCTTC
TRBV5-1	15	NA	NA	TRBJ1-6	CASSLWGEGASPLHF	TGCGCCAGCAGCCTGTGGGGGGAGGGAGCCTCACCCCTCCACTTT
TRBV3-1/TRBV3-2	15	NA	NA	TRBJ2-7	CASSQVRRGTYEQYF	TGTGCCAGCAGCCAAGTGAGGAGGGGAACCTACGAGCAGTACTTC
TRBV6-5	13	NA	TRBD1	TRBJ1-6	CASSRDRASPLHF	TGTGCCAGCAGCCGGGACAGGGCATCACCCCTCCACTTT
TRBV4-2	20	NA	TRBD2	TRBJ2-3	CASSQEGVSGGAGGTDTQYF	TGTGCCAGCAGCCAAGAAGGGGTTAGCGGGGGGGCCGGGGGCACAGATACGCAGTATTTT
TRBV7-8	18	NA	TRBD2	TRBJ2-5	CASSLDPVAGGHQETQYF	TGTGCCAGCAGCTTAGATCCGGTAGCGGGGGGACACCAAGAGACCCAGTACTTC
TRBV7-9	14	NA	TRBD2	TRBJ2-5	CASSLLAGQETQYF	TGTGCCAGCAGCTTGCTAGCGGGGCAGGAGACCCAGTACTTC
TRBV7-9	16	NA	TRBD1	TRBJ1-5	CASSSSRRGQNQPQHF	TGTGCCAGCAGCTCCAGTCGCCGGGGACAGAATCAGCCCCAGCATTTT
TRBV4-2	15	few	NA	TRBJ1-2	CASSLVGGVGYGYTF	TGTGCCAGCAGCCTAGTAGGGGGGGTCGGCTATGGCTACACCTTC
TRBV19	15	NA	TRBD1	TRBJ1-4	CASSLTGTANEKLFF	TGTGCCAGTAGTCTAACCGGGACAGCTAATGAAAAACTGTTTTTT
TRBV19	16	NA	NA	TRBJ1-1	CACRGRAPTFYTEAFF	TGTGCCTGCAGGGGCAGGGCCCCTACCTTTTACACTGAAGCTTTCTTT
TRBV11-1	14	NA	TRBD1	TRBJ2-7	CASSSSTGVPKQYF	TGTGCCAGCAGCTCCTCGACAGGGGTACCCAAGCAGTACTTC
TRBV5-6	17	NA	NA	TRBJ1-1	CASSFRGALEPNTEAFF	TGTGCCAGCAGCTTTCGGGGGGCACTGGAGCCGAACACTGAAGCTTTCTTT
TRBV6-5	15	NA	TRBD1	TRBJ1-5	CASSPIRDSNQPQHF	TGTGCCAGCAGTCCTATTAGGGACAGTAATCAGCCCCAGCATTTT
TRBV6-5	15	NA	NA	TRBJ1-4	CASTTGAQGNEKLFF	TGTGCCAGCACTACCGGGGCCCAGGGGAATGAAAAACTGTTTTTT
TRBV28	13	NA	NA	TRBJ1-2	CASSSGLNYGYTF	TGTGCCAGCAGTTCGGGACTGAATTATGGCTACACCTTC
TRBV4-3	13	NA	NA	TRBJ1-2	CASSQDRGGGYTF	TGCGCCAGCAGCCAAGATCGGGGAGGTGGCTACACCTTC
TRBV5-6	13	NA	NA	TRBJ1-2	CASSLSLERGYTF	TGTGCCAGCAGCTTGTCATTGGAGAGGGGCTACACCTTC
TRBV14	12	NA	NA	TRBJ1-6	CASSQVGEPLHF	TGTGCCAGCAGCCAAGTTGGAGAACCCCTCCACTTT
TRBV11-3	13	NA	TRBD1	TRBJ2-2	CASGTGGTGELFF	TGTGCCAGCGGAACAGGGGGCACCGGGGAGCTGTTTTTT
TRBV5-4	15	NA	TRBD2	TRBJ2-7	CASSLAPGGTYEQYF	TGTGCCAGCAGCTTGGCCCCGGGGGGAACCTACGAGCAGTACTTC
TRBV5-6	15	NA	NA	TRBJ1-1	CASTLQRLRNTEAFF	TGTGCCAGCACCCTCCAGCGTTTAAGGAACACTGAAGCTTTCTTT
TRBV27	15	NA	NA	TRBJ1-4	CASSLGRGTNEKLFF	TGTGCCAGCAGTTTGGGCCGGGGAACTAATGAAAAACTGTTTTTT
TRBV11-3	17	NA	TRBD1	TRBJ2-5	CASSLEGGRGLVETQYF	TGTGCCAGCAGCTTAGAAGGGGGCAGGGGCCTGGTGGAGACCCAGTACTTC
TRBV12-3/TRBV12-4	13	NA	NA	TRBJ2-5	CASSLGLQETQYF	TGTGCCAGCAGTTTAGGGCTCCAAGAGACCCAGTACTTC
TRBV4-3	15	NA	TRBD2	TRBJ2-1	CASSSGTSEVNEQFF	TGCGCCAGCAGCTCCGGGACTAGCGAGGTTAATGAGCAGTTCTTC
TRBV24-1	15	NA	TRBD2	TRBJ2-7	CATSDGLANSYEQYF	TGTGCCACCAGTGACGGACTAGCGAACTCCTACGAGCAGTACTTC
TRBV3-1/TRBV3-2	15	NA	TRBD2	TRBJ2-3	CASSLSGIKSDTQYF	TGTGCCAGCAGCCTAAGCGGGATAAAATCGGATACGCAGTATTTT
TRBV27	17	NA	NA	TRBJ1-1	CASSPPFGPGWDTEAFF	TGTGCCAGCAGTCCCCCGTTTGGTCCGGGATGGGACACTGAAGCTTTCTTT
TRBV12-3/TRBV12-4	11	NA	NA	TRBJ2-3	CASRTRGTQYF	TGTGCCAGCAGGACCAGGGGCACGCAGTATTTT
TRBV19	14	NA	NA	TRBJ1-2	CASSIPGTPYGYTF	TGTGCCAGTAGTATCCCGGGGACACCTTATGGCTACACCTTC
TRBV7-8	15	NA	TRBD1	TRBJ2-2	CASSFDRANTGELFF	TGTGCCAGCAGCTTTGACAGGGCGAACACCGGGGAGCTGTTTTTT
TRBV5-1	16	NA	TRBD1	TRBJ1-1	CASSLGFGTGNTEAFF	TGCGCCAGCAGCTTGGGCTTCGGGACAGGGAACACTGAAGCTTTCTTT
TRBV27	14	NA	NA	TRBJ1-1	CASKSAEWDTEAFF	TGTGCCAGCAAAAGCGCGGAGTGGGACACTGAAGCTTTCTTT
TRBV28	15	NA	TRBD1	TRBJ2-2	CASSLGQANTGELFF	TGTGCCAGCAGTTTAGGACAGGCGAACACCGGGGAGCTGTTTTTT
TRBV5-1	12	NA	TRBD1	TRBJ2-1	CASRSDRVGQFF	TGCGCCAGCAGATCCGACAGGGTTGGGCAGTTCTTC
TRBV4-3	15	NA	NA	TRBJ1-4	CASSQSSSGAGALFF	TGCGCCAGCAGCCAATCGAGTTCAGGGGCAGGGGCACTGTTTTTT
TRBV7-8	13	NA	NA	TRBJ2-1	CASSFAQGNEQFF	TGTGCCAGCAGCTTCGCCCAGGGGAATGAGCAGTTCTTC
TRBV9	11	NA	NA	TRBJ1-2	CASSSGYGYTF	TGTGCCAGCAGCTCAGGGTACGGCTACACCTTC
TRBV4-3	17	NA	TRBD1	TRBJ2-1	CASSQHLRMGQTDEQFF	TGCGCCAGCAGCCAGCACTTGAGAATGGGACAGACCGACGAGCAGTTCTTC
TRBV4-1	17	NA	TRBD1	TRBJ2-4	CASSPNPTGLAKNIQYF	TGCGCCAGCAGCCCAAACCCGACAGGGTTAGCCAAAAACATTCAGTACTTC
TRBV15	15	NA	NA	TRBJ2-1	CATSRDSISDHEQFF	TGTGCCACCAGCAGAGATAGCATCTCCGACCATGAGCAGTTCTTC
TRBV7-8	17	NA	TRBD2	TRBJ2-3	CASSPRLAGGSTDTQYF	TGTGCCAGCAGCCCGAGACTAGCGGGGGGAAGCACAGATACGCAGTATTTT